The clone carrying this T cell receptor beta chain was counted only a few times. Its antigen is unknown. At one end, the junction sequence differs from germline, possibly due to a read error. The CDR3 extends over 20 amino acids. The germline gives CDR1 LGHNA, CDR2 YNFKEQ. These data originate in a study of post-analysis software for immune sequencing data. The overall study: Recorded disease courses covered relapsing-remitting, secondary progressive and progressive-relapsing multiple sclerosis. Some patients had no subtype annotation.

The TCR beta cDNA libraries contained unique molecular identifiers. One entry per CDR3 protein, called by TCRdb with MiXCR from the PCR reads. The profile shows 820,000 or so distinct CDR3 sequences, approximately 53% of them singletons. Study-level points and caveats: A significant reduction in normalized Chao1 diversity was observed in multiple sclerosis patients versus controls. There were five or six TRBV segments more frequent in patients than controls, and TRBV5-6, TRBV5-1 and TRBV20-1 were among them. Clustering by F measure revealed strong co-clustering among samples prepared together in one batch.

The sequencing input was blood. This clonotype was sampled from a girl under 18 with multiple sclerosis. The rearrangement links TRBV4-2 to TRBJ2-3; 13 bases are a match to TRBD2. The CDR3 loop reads CASNQDPGLAGPASTDTQYF. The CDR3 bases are TGTGCCAGCAACCAAGATCCGGGACTAGCGGGGCCCGCTAGCACAGATACGCAGTATTTT.